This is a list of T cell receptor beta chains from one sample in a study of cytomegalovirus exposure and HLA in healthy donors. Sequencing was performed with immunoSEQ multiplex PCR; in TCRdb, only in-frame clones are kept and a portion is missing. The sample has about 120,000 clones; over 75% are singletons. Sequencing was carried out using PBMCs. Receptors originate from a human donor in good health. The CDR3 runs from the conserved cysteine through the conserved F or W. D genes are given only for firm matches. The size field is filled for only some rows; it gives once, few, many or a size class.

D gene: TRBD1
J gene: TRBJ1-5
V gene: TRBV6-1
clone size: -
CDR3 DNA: TGTGCCAGCAGTCGGGACAGGGTGGGGGAGCCCCAGCATTTT
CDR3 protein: CASSRDRVGEPQHF

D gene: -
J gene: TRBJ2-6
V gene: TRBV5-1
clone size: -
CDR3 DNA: TGCGCCAGCAGCTTGGAACCAGGCTCTGGGGCCAACGTCCTGACTTTC
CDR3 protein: CASSLEPGSGANVLTF

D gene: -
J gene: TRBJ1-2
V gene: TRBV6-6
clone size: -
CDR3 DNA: TGTGCCAGCAGTTTCGGGGACAAAGCCTATGGCTACACCTTC
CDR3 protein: CASSFGDKAYGYTF

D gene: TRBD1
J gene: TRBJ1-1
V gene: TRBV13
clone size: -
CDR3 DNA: TGTGCCAGCAGCTGGTCCGGGACAGGGGGGACTGAAGCTTTCTTT
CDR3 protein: CASSWSGTGGTEAFF

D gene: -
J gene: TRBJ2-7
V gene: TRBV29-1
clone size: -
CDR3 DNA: TGCAGCGCCCGGGCTGGGCTAGCCAGCTCCTACGAGCAGTACTTC
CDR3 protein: CSARAGLASSYEQYF

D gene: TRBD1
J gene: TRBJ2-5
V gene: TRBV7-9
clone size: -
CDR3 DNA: TGTGCCAGCAGCTTCTTGTCTCCGGGACAGGGGGGAACAGATACCCAGTACTTC
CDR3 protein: CASSFLSPGQGGTDTQYF

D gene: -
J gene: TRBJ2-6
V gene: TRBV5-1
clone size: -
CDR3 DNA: TGCGCCAGCAGCGTAGAATCCCCGACTGGGGCCAACGTCCTGACTTTC
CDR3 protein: CASSVESPTGANVLTF

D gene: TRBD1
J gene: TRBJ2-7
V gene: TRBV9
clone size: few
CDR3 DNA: TGTGCCAGCAGCGTAGAGAGGGACAGTTCGGAGCAGTACTTC
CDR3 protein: CASSVERDSSEQYF

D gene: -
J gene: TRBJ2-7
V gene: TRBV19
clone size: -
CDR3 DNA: TGTGCCAGTAGTACCCAACAGGGCTACGAGCAGTACTTC
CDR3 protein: CASSTQQGYEQYF

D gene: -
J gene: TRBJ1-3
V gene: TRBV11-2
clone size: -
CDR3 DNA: TGTGCCAGCAGCTTAGTGAGGCTTGCAGACTCTGGAAACACCATATATTTT
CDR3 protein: CASSLVRLADSGNTIYF

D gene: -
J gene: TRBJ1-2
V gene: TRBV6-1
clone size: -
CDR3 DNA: TGTGCCAGCAGTGAAATAGGAACAGGGAGACGGCCTGGCTACACCTTC
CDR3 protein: CASSEIGTGRRPGYTF

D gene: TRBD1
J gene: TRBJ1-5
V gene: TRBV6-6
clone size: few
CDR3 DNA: TGTGCCAGCAGTTATTCGACAGGGGCGGGCAATCAGCCCCAGCATTTT
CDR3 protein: CASSYSTGAGNQPQHF

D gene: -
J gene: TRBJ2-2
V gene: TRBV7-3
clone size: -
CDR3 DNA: TGTGCCAGCAGCTTAAGTCTTAACACCGGGGAGCTGTTTTTT
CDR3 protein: CASSLSLNTGELFF

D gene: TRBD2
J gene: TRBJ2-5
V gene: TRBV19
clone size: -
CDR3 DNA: TGTGCCAGTGGACTCCTAGCGGGAGCTGGTGAGACCCAGTACTTC
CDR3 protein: CASGLLAGAGETQYF